The 20 T cell receptor beta chains below were found in one sample sequenced in a study of follicular helper T cells after annual influenza vaccination. Sample time point: 2014-2015 season, pre-vaccination. Repertoires were generated with immunoSEQ multiplex PCR, while TCRdb's copy carries only in-frame clones and drops some. Found here are 250 to 400 clones, around 80% of them singletons; the top ten hold over 4%. The material sequenced was CXCR5+ CD38+ circulating T follicular helper cells from blood, taken on the day of influenza vaccination. The subset was: circulating Tfh, non-naive CD4+CXCR5+PD-1+ (ICOS+CD38+ or ICOS-CD38-). Receptor source: an adult who received the influenza vaccine.

The gene calls are TRBV6-1 and TRBJ1-3; D gene ambiguous. CDR1 is MNHNS and CDR2 is SASEGT in the germline V gene. This CDR3 contains 14 residues. V was trimmed by 2 bases and J by 0 bases, leaving 5 bases between them. CDR3 region: CASSEYISGNTIYF. The CDR3 DNA reads as TGTGCCAGCAGTGAATACATCTCTGGAAACACCATATATTTT.

CDR3 sequence (DNA): TGTGCCAGCACTGCAACGCTGTATAGACAAAGTCGGGCCAACGTCCTGACTTTC. It encodes CASTATLYRQSRANVLTF. The rearrangement joins TRBV12-1 to TRBJ2-6; the table's D call, TRBD1, has no DNA check behind it. TRBV12-1 counts as a pseudogene. The CDR3 extends over 18 amino acids.

The CDR3 region is CASSRGGGPRTGPVYNEQFF. The CDR3 DNA reads TGCGCCAGCAGCAGGGGGGGTGGACCCCGGACAGGGCCTGTTTACAATGAGCAGTTCTTC. The V and J genes are TRBV5-1 and TRBJ2-1; tentative D call: TRBD1 (8 bases). Deletions cut 4 bases from V and 4 bases from J, with 30 bases between. CDR1 and CDR2 (germline): SGHRS, YFSETQ. CDR3 length: 20 residues.

The chain employs TRBV4-3 and TRBJ1-2; a possible D gene is TRBD1 (5 bases). V was cut by 1 base and J by 4 bases, with 28 bases left in between. Looked up from germline, CDR1 is LGHNA and CDR2 is YSLEER. The CDR3 contains 20 residues. For the CDR3, the DNA is TGCGCCAGCAGCCAAGGTATATCGTGGGCAGCCACAGGTGGGGCCTATGGCTACACCTTC. Translated, it gives CASSQGISWAATGGAYGYTF.

The chain joins TRBV12-2 to TRBJ2-6; TRBD2 was called by the table and not checked on the DNA. TRBV12-2 is assigned pseudogene status. This CDR3 comprises 19 residues. Written as DNA, the CDR3 is TGTGCAAGTCGCACTTATAGGACTCCACACAAAAGTCGGGCCAACGTCCTGACTTTC. Its translation: CASRTYRTPHKSRANVLTF.

The chain links TRBV18 to TRBJ1-2; D unresolved. Between the trimmed V and J ends, which lost 2 bases and 0 bases, there was a span of 7 bases. Germline lookup yields CDR1 KGHSH and CDR2 LQKENI. This CDR3 has 14 amino acids. CDR3 bases: TGTGCCAGCTCACCAGACACAACTAACTATGGCTACACCTTC. The encoded protein is CASSPDTTNYGYTF.

The gene calls are TRBV4-2 and TRBJ1-4, with 7 positions matching TRBD1. Trimming cost V 4 bases and J 5 bases; bases outside gene matches: 4. This CDR3 is built from 14 residues. Germline loops: CDR1 LGHNA, CDR2 YNFKEQ. CDR3 region: CASSLGQSNEKLFF. For the CDR3, the DNA is TGTGCCAGCAGCCTGGGACAGTCAAATGAAAAACTGTTTTTT.

This sequence joins TRBV7-2 and TRBJ1-2; no reliable D call. The CDR3 is 13 amino acids. Looked up from germline, CDR1 is SGHTA and CDR2 is FQGNSA. The V end was cut by 8 bases, the J end by 7 bases, with 17 bases between. CDR3 coding DNA: TGTGCCAGCCTTACCCCCCCACAACGTGGCTACACCTTC. Protein: CASLTPPQRGYTF. The full variable domain, rest sourced from reference TRBV7-2 and TRBJ1-2, is GAGVSQSPSNKVTEKGKDVELRCDPISGHTALYWYRQSLGQGLEFLIYFQGNSAPDKSGLPSDRFSAERTGGSVSTLTIQRTQQEDSAVYLCASLTPPQRGYTFGSGTRLTVV.

The chain uses TRBV10-3 and TRBJ2-2; D may be TRBD2 (7 bases). Germline CDR1 ENHRY, CDR2 SYGVKD. This CDR3 is 13 amino acids long. Trimming shortened V by 11 bases and J by 7 bases, and 17 bases separated the two germline ends. CDR3 in amino acids: CASPAGAGGELFF. The CDR3 region has the DNA TGTGCCTCGCCGGCGGGGGCCGGCGGGGAGCTGTTTTTT.

The rearrangement joins TRBV4-2 to TRBJ1-4; D unresolved. CDR1 and CDR2 from the germline V gene are LGHNA and YNFKEQ. The V end lost 1 base, the J end lost 5 bases, and 8 bases lay between the germline ends. CDR3 length equals 14 residues. CDR3 coding DNA: TGTGCCAGCAGCCAAGTGGACGGCAATGAAAAACTGTTTTTT. Its translation: CASSQVDGNEKLFF.

The genes are TRBV2 and TRBJ1-5; D gene unclear. The CDR3 runs 16 residues. V lost 4 bases and J lost 0, with 13 bases in between. Germline CDR1 SNHLY, CDR2 FYNNEI. The CDR3 region has the DNA TGTGCCAGCAGTGGCGGACGCGGATATAGCAATCAGCCCCAGCATTTT. Translation gives CASSGGRGYSNQPQHF.

This clone occurred a few times. The chain uses TRBV7-9 and TRBJ2-7, with a possible D match to TRBD1 (6 bases). The ends were cut back, 5 bases at V and 3 bases at J, with 17 bases in the middle. This CDR3 is 15 amino acids long. The germline CDR1 and CDR2 sequences are SEHNR and FQNEAQ (reference sequence). The CDR3 coding sequence is TGTGCCAGCAGCACCGACGGGACATACCACTACGAGCAGTACTTC. Translation gives CASSTDGTYHYEQYF.

J is TRBJ1-1 and V is TRBV19, with D uncertain. V lost 5 bases to trimming and J lost 0 bases, with 13 bases between them. Germline CDR1 reads LNHDA; CDR2 reads SQIVND (reference sequence). This CDR3 spans 15 amino acids. As DNA, the CDR3 is TGTGCCAGTAGTCCTCAGATGGATCTGAACACTGAAGCTTTCTTT. Translated: CASSPQMDLNTEAFF.

V and J are TRBV10-3 and TRBJ1-2; D is undetermined. Germline V gives CDR1 ENHRY, CDR2 SYGVKD. This CDR3 is 11 amino acids long. V gave up 4 bases and J gave up 7 bases, with 7 bases separating them. The CDR3 spells CAISAGSGYTF. CDR3 DNA: TGTGCCATCAGTGCGGGTTCTGGCTACACCTTC.

V gene TRBV6-5 combines with J gene TRBJ1-3, with TRBD1 matching 7 bases. V dropped 6 bases and J dropped 8; count of bases not matched to a gene: 10. CDR3 length: 14 amino acids. Germline CDR1 is MNHEY and CDR2 is SVGAGI. The CDR3 loop reads CASRMSRGADTIYF. CDR3 coding DNA: TGTGCCAGCAGGATGAGCAGGGGGGCGGACACCATATATTTT.

V usage is TRBV5-6 and J usage is TRBJ2-5; TRBD2 agrees at 7 bases. The CDR3 contains 15 residues. After removal of 4 bases from V and 0 bases from J, the junction contained 6 bases not matched to a gene. Per germline, CDR1 SGHDT and CDR2 YYEEEE. CDR3 DNA sequence: TGTGCCAGCAGCCATACGGGGGGATACCAAGAGACCCAGTACTTC. It yields the protein CASSHTGGYQETQYF.

This chain joins TRBV19 and TRBJ2-5; D may be TRBD2 (5 bases). Trimming stripped 7 bases from V and 7 bases from J, with 19 bases between. This CDR3 contains 14 residues. CDR1 LNHDA and CDR2 SQIVND come from the germline V gene (reference sequence). DNA of the CDR3: TGTGCCAGTACCTCCCCTGGGCTAGCCGGGACCCAGTACTTC. Translated: CASTSPGLAGTQYF.

This clone was recorded a few times. The chain couples TRBV6-1 to TRBJ1-6; 8 bases line up with TRBD1. With 3 bases clipped from V and 9 bases from J, the junction kept 10 bases outside the gene matches. The CDR3 is 16 residues long. The germline CDR1 and CDR2 sequences are MNHNS and SASEGT. The CDR3 nucleotides read TGTGCCAGCAGTGACCGACAGGGGCGAATGTCTTCACCCCTCCACTTT. Protein product: CASSDRQGRMSSPLHF.

In this sample, this clone turned up once. The chain joins TRBV5-6 to TRBJ1-4; 7 positions agree with TRBD1. The trim removed 2 bases at V and 0 bases at J, leaving 10 bases unmatched. The CDR3 contains 18 residues. Germline-derived CDR1 and CDR2 are SGHDT and YYEEEE. CDR3 sequence (DNA): TGTGCCAGCAGCTTCCTCGTCGGGACAGACTCAACTAATGAAAAACTGTTTTTT. Protein product: CASSFLVGTDSTNEKLFF.

CDR3 loop: CASKGLLETQYF. CDR3 sequence (DNA): TGTGCCAGTAAAGGCCTATTGGAGACCCAGTACTTC. The chain is built from TRBV19 and TRBJ2-5; D not certain. The CDR3 extends over 12 amino acids. The germline V gene encodes CDR1 LNHDA and CDR2 SQIVND (reference sequence). V was pared by 7 bases and J by 5 bases, with 11 bases between.